Presented here are 30 T cell receptor beta chains from one specimen sequenced in a study of OX40 agonist ivuxolimab in advanced cancers. Repertoires were generated with immunoSEQ multiplex PCR, while TCRdb's copy carries only in-frame clones and drops some. The sample lists just under 95,000 clones; more than 75% were seen once. Sequencing used CD4+ or CD8+ T cells sorted from blood, obtained in a trial of the OX40 agonist ivuxolimab. The origin of the receptors is an adult with an advanced solid tumor such as melanoma, head and neck, liver or kidney cancer.

This clone was found once. This rearrangement joins TRBV25-1 to TRBJ2-1; TRBD1 matches 9 bases. With 6 bases clipped from V and 6 bases from J, the junction kept 9 bases outside the gene matches. The germline gives CDR1 MGHDK, CDR2 SYGVNS. The CDR3 contains 15 residues. This chain's CDR3 is CASRGEGQGGNEQFF. CDR3 bases: TGTGCCAGCAGGGGGGAGGGACAGGGTGGCAATGAGCAGTTCTTC.

A note on this clone: Other nucleotide sequences from this sample produce the same CDR3. The gene calls are TRBV6-1 and TRBJ2-1; D perhaps matches TRBD1 (6 bases). Deletions cut 1 base from V and 6 bases from J, with 10 bases between. This CDR3 is built from 14 residues. Germline CDR1 reads MNHNS; CDR2 reads SASEGT. CDR3 loop: CASSEEVRGNEQFF. CDR3 DNA: TGTGCCAGCAGTGAAGAGGTCAGGGGCAATGAGCAGTTCTTC.

This sequence joins TRBV5-8 and TRBJ1-4, with D possibly TRBD1 on 5 matching bases. Germline values: CDR1 SGHTS, CDR2 YDEGEE. Trimming took off 0 bases at V and 7 bases at J, with 13 bases between the two ends. This CDR3 comprises 15 residues. The CDR3 spells CASSLAGRQGEKLFF. CDR3 nucleotides: TGTGCCAGCAGCTTGGCCGGCAGGCAGGGTGAAAAACTGTTTTTT.

The chain has TRBV15 and TRBJ2-3; the match to TRBD1 covers 7 bases. The ends lost 5 bases at V and 4 bases at J; junction bases unmatched: 9. This CDR3 spans 15 amino acids. The germline V gene has CDR1 LNHNV and CDR2 YYDKDF (reference sequence). The CDR3 DNA reads TGTGCCACCAGCTACCGACAGGGCTGGGCAGATACGCAGTATTTT. Translation gives CATSYRQGWADTQYF.

The genes are TRBV6-6 and TRBJ2-7; unclear D gene. V shed 5 bases and J shed 0 bases, with 8 bases lying between them. Germline CDR1 MNHNY, CDR2 SVGAGI (reference sequence). This CDR3 region has 13 residues. The CDR3 reads CASSPDFSYEQYF. Here the CDR3 DNA reads TGTGCCAGCAGTCCAGACTTCTCCTACGAGCAGTACTTC.

This chain joins TRBV19 and TRBJ1-6; a weak D match, TRBD1 (5 bases). Trimming cost V 7 bases and J 6 bases, with 10 bases left between them. Per the germline V gene, CDR1 is LNHDA and CDR2 is SQIVND (reference sequence). The CDR3 covers 13 residues. CDR3 DNA sequence: TGTGCCAGTAATCAGGGTAGTAATTCACCCCTCCACTTT. This codes for CASNQGSNSPLHF.

The J gene is TRBJ2-3, the V gene TRBV5-1; TRBD1 might be the D (5 bases). Germline V gene sequence: CDR1 SGHRS, CDR2 YFSETQ. The V gene lost 7 bases and the J gene lost 0 bases, with 12 bases spanning the gap. CDR3 length: 14 amino acids. The CDR3 DNA follows: TGCGCCAGCCGATGGACACTTAGCACAGATACGCAGTATTTT. It specifies CASRWTLSTDTQYF.

The V and J genes are TRBV6-5 and TRBJ2-7; 7 bases align to TRBD1. The V gene's germline CDR1 is MNHEY and CDR2 SVGAGI. This CDR3 has 15 amino acids. The V and J ends lost 0 bases and 2 bases, in that order; junction bases with no gene match: 4. The CDR3 protein is CASSYSWTGTYEQYF. The DNA for the CDR3 is TGTGCCAGCAGTTACTCGTGGACAGGCACCTACGAGCAGTACTTC.

This chain joins TRBV4-2 and TRBJ1-4; D is ambiguous. The CDR3 totals 13 residues. Trimming pared 4 bases from V and 4 bases from J, leaving 7 bases between. Germline V gene sequence: CDR1 LGHNA, CDR2 YNFKEQ. The CDR3 sequence: CASSPHHNEKLFF. As DNA, the CDR3 is TGTGCCAGCAGCCCTCACCATAATGAAAAACTGTTTTTT.

The chain combines TRBV6-5 with TRBJ2-5; D ambiguous. Trimming took off 0 bases at V and 2 bases at J, with 7 bases between the two ends. Per the germline V gene, CDR1 is MNHEY and CDR2 is SVGAGI. The CDR3 has 14 amino acids. This CDR3 reads CASSYSRIQETQYF. DNA of the CDR3: TGTGCCAGCAGTTACTCTCGGATACAAGAGACCCAGTACTTC.

The V call is TRBV19, the J call TRBJ2-7, with D possibly TRBD1 on 6 matching bases. Germline-derived CDR1 and CDR2 are LNHDA and SQIVND (reference sequence). This CDR3 contains 14 residues. V lost 4 bases to trimming and J lost 8 bases, with 18 bases between them. CDR3 residues: CASSTGDRDFKQYF. The CDR3 DNA reads TGTGCCAGTAGTACAGGGGACCGAGACTTTAAGCAGTACTTC.

J is TRBJ1-4 and V is TRBV5-1; possibly TRBD1 for D (6 bases). CDR3 length: 15 amino acids. Germline CDR1 and CDR2: SGHRS and YFSETQ. V dropped 3 bases and J dropped 0 bases, with 9 bases sitting between them. The CDR3 DNA follows: TGCGCCAGCAGCTGGACAGATGCAACTAATGAAAAACTGTTTTTT. Translation gives CASSWTDATNEKLFF.

The gene calls are TRBV7-8 and TRBJ1-5, with TRBD1 matching 7 bases. The CDR3 totals 15 residues. Germline CDR1 and CDR2: SGHVS and FQNEAQ. Trimming cost V 5 bases and J 0 bases; bases outside gene matches: 4. Here the CDR3 reads CASSPDRVSNQPQHF. Here the CDR3 DNA reads TGTGCCAGCAGCCCCGACAGGGTTAGCAATCAGCCCCAGCATTTT.

V and J are TRBV10-3 and TRBJ2-3; a weak D match, TRBD1 (6 bases). The V gene lost 3 bases and the J gene lost 2 bases, with 12 bases spanning the gap. This CDR3 region has 15 residues. CDR1 ENHRY and CDR2 SYGVKD come from the germline V gene. The CDR3 spells CAISENRALTDTQYF. The CDR3, as DNA: TGTGCCATCAGTGAAAACAGGGCCCTCACAGATACGCAGTATTTT.

The chain uses TRBV27 and TRBJ1-2, with 7 bases that match TRBD1. After removal of 5 bases from V and 9 bases from J, the junction contained 12 bases not matched to a gene. This CDR3 spans 14 amino acids. Germline CDR1 reads MNHEY; CDR2 reads SMNVEV (reference sequence). CDR3 bases: TGTGCCAGCAGTACCCCGGAGGGGGCATCGAGCTACACCTTC. It encodes CASSTPEGASSYTF.

The chain uses TRBV19 and TRBJ1-4; D not resolved. Trimming cost V 4 bases and J 4 bases, with 13 bases left between them. The length of the CDR3 is 15 residues. Germline assignment: CDR1 LNHDA and CDR2 SQIVND (reference sequence). CDR3 residues: CASSKGGNYNEKLFF. CDR3 coding DNA: TGTGCCAGTAGTAAGGGTGGGAATTATAATGAAAAACTGTTTTTT.

This clone was counted a few times. The chain employs TRBV4-2 and TRBJ2-3; D may be TRBD1 (7 bases). Germline V gives CDR1 LGHNA, CDR2 YNFKEQ. This CDR3 has 17 residues. The V and J ends lost 0 bases and 3 bases respectively, with 16 bases between them. The CDR3 DNA follows: TGTGCCAGCAGCCAAGAATGGGGGCAGGGGGGAACAGATACGCAGTATTTT. It codes for CASSQEWGQGGTDTQYF.

This clone was recorded only once. V and J are TRBV5-8 and TRBJ2-7, with 10 bases fitting TRBD1. The CDR3 totals 13 residues. The V gene end was trimmed by 4 bases and the J gene end by 6 bases; junction bases not matched to a gene: 4. Germline CDR1 reads SGHTS; CDR2 reads YDEGEE. CDR3 residues: CASSTGQGGEQYF. CDR3 in DNA: TGTGCCAGCAGCACTGGACAGGGGGGCGAGCAGTACTTC.

V and J are TRBV5-1 and TRBJ2-7, with no clear D. The germline gives CDR1 SGHRS, CDR2 YFSETQ. The CDR3 contains 14 residues. The ends were cut back, 4 bases at V and 0 bases at J, with 11 bases in the middle. The CDR3 sequence is CASSQPTGSYEQYF. The CDR3 bases are TGCGCCAGCAGCCAGCCAACCGGCTCCTACGAGCAGTACTTC.

V usage is TRBV15 and J usage is TRBJ1-6, with D possibly matching TRBD1 (6 bases). Germline assignment: CDR1 LNHNV and CDR2 YYDKDF (reference sequence). The V end lost 0 bases, the J end lost 6 bases, and 18 bases lay between the germline ends. This CDR3 spans 18 amino acids. This CDR3 reads CATSRDGGRDVGNSPLHF. The CDR3 bases are TGTGCCACCAGCAGAGATGGGGGCAGGGATGTTGGTAATTCACCCCTCCACTTT.

The rearrangement links TRBV27 to TRBJ1-5; no reliable D call. The CDR3 is made up of 15 amino acids. V was pared by 6 bases and J by 2 bases, with 14 bases between. Per germline, CDR1 MNHEY and CDR2 SMNVEV (reference sequence). CDR3 region: CASSPLSEGNQPQHF. CDR3 nucleotide sequence: TGTGCCAGCAGCCCCTTAAGTGAGGGCAATCAGCCCCAGCATTTT.

This chain connects TRBV27 to TRBJ2-1; the match to TRBD2 covers 12 bases. V dropped 4 bases and J dropped 7; count of bases not matched to a gene: 11. The length of the CDR3 is 17 residues. Looked up from germline, CDR1 is MNHEY and CDR2 is SMNVEV (reference sequence). The CDR3 bases are TGTGCCAGCAGTTCCAGACTAGCGGGGGACGGGGGAAATGAGCAGTTCTTC. This encodes CASSSRLAGDGGNEQFF.

This clone occurred once. The chain employs TRBV5-1 and TRBJ1-2; D not resolved. This CDR3 contains 15 residues. The germline V gene has CDR1 SGHRS and CDR2 YFSETQ. V was trimmed by 0 bases and J by 2 bases, leaving 11 bases between them. CDR3 in DNA: TGCGCCAGCAGCTTGGAAGGGATGGGGAACTATGGCTACACCTTC. As protein: CASSLEGMGNYGYTF.

The chain joins TRBV4-1 to TRBJ1-2, with TRBD1 matching over 8 bases. The CDR3 loop spans 17 amino acids. V lost 3 bases and J lost 1; bases outside the gene matches: 10. Germline loops: CDR1 MGHRA, CDR2 YSYEKL. The CDR3 region has the DNA TGCGCCAGCAGCCAGCGAGACAGGGGAAACGTTAACTATGGCTACACCTTC. Amino acid sequence: CASSQRDRGNVNYGYTF.

V gene TRBV15 combines with J gene TRBJ2-3; D is possibly TRBD1 (8 bases). Germline V lookup: CDR1 LNHNV, CDR2 YYDKDF (reference sequence). The CDR3 covers 16 residues. V was trimmed by 3 bases and J by 3 bases, leaving 16 bases between them. The CDR3 nucleotides read TGTGCCACCAGCAGGTCCGACAGGGGAGGGACAGATACGCAGTATTTT. Translating gives CATSRSDRGGTDTQYF.

The rearrangement uses TRBV6-1 and TRBJ2-3; 14 bases are a match to TRBD2. Per the germline V gene, CDR1 is MNHNS and CDR2 is SASEGT. Germline trimming cut 4 bases from V and 2 bases from J; bases unmatched to any gene: 2. CDR3 size: 16 residues. The CDR3 region has the DNA TGTGCCAGCAGTGCGACTAGCGGGGGGGCCACAGATACGCAGTATTTT. Its protein product is CASSATSGGATDTQYF.

The rearrangement uses TRBV11-3 and TRBJ2-1, with 14 bases that match TRBD2. The ends lost 5 bases at V and 6 bases at J; junction bases unmatched: 3. The CDR3 length is 15 residues. Germline lookup yields CDR1 SGHNT and CDR2 YENEEA. The chain's CDR3 is CASSPGTSGGNEQFF. The CDR3 DNA reads as TGTGCCAGCAGCCCCGGGACTAGCGGGGGCAATGAGCAGTTCTTC.

V is TRBV7-9 and J is TRBJ2-6; no clear D gene. The V end lost 6 bases, the J end lost 1 base, and 7 bases lay between the germline ends. CDR1 is SEHNR, CDR2 FQNEAQ, per germline (reference sequence). This CDR3 has 14 residues. As DNA, the CDR3 is TGTGCCAGCAGTTTCATTTCTGGGGCCAACGTCCTGACTTTC. Translating gives CASSFISGANVLTF.

This chain links TRBV5-1 with TRBJ2-1; no firm D call. Germline values: CDR1 SGHRS, CDR2 YFSETQ. The CDR3 loop spans 13 amino acids. Between the trimmed V and J ends, which lost 0 bases and 6 bases, there was a span of 7 bases. CDR3 in amino acids: CASSLVVGNEQFF. The CDR3 DNA reads TGCGCCAGCAGCTTGGTAGTCGGCAATGAGCAGTTCTTC.

V is TRBV10-3 and J is TRBJ2-2, with D possibly TRBD2 on 5 matching bases. V was clipped by 0 bases and J by 0 bases, with 17 bases between them. The CDR3 spans 19 residues. Germline loops: CDR1 ENHRY, CDR2 SYGVKD. This CDR3 reads CAISESPLLGSANTGELFF. Here the CDR3 DNA reads TGTGCCATCAGTGAGTCGCCCCTTCTAGGGAGCGCGAACACCGGGGAGCTGTTTTTT.